This TCR beta chain was documented in a study of shared clonotypes between healthy human individuals. Study context: Aged between 18 and 49, the donors were two women and a few men.

About this clone itself: What it binds is unknown.

Naive CD8 populations comprised CD45RO-negative cells positively selected for CCR7, excluding terminally differentiated effector memory CD45RA+ cells. Germline CDR1 is SGHVS and CDR2 is FQNEAQ. CDR3 size: 14 residues. Between the trimmed V and J ends, which lost 2 bases and 5 bases, there was a span of 10 bases. Sequencing was at deep level. Sequenced by immunoSEQ multiplex PCR; TCRdb stores in-frame clones only, minus some. Here the sample spans nearly 2 million clones, approximately 94% being singletons. Points from the study as a whole: It was observed that roughly 5.1% of naive CD4 clonotypes were shared across several donors.

The receptor comes from a man in his late teens or twenties in good health. The chain recombines TRBV7-8 with TRBJ2-1; perhaps TRBD2 as D (6 bases). Sequenced: naive CD8+ T cells sorted from blood. CDR3 sequence: CASSLMGGHNEQFF. DNA of the CDR3: TGTGCCAGCAGCTTAATGGGGGGACACAATGAGCAGTTCTTC.